Presented here are 5 T cell receptor beta chains from one specimen sequenced in a study of blood T cell repertoires in COVID-19. Produced via immunoSEQ multiplex PCR; TCRdb's table is partial and in-frame only. The sample yields approximately 140,000 clones, approximately 80% seen once. Sequencing input: peripheral blood. The receptors stem from a man between 60 and 70 years old with active or convalescent COVID-19.

This clone occurred a few times. V usage is TRBV10-3 and J usage is TRBJ2-7, with 7 bases lining up with TRBD2. This CDR3 contains 14 residues. Trimming at V came to 6 bases and at J to 4 bases, leaving 9 bases not matched to a gene. Germline V gene data show CDR1 as ENHRY and CDR2 as SYGVKD. CDR3 sequence reads: CAISDGLDDYEQYF. The CDR3 DNA sequence: TGTGCCATCAGCGATGGACTAGACGATTACGAGCAGTACTTC.

This clone was picked up a small number of times. The genes are TRBV30 and TRBJ1-6, with D maybe TRBD1 (6 bases). The CDR3 loop spans 14 amino acids. Germline V lookup: CDR1 GTSNPN, CDR2 SVGIG (reference sequence). Trimming cost V 2 bases and J 7 bases, with 12 bases left between them. This CDR3 reads CAWSRGRGNSPLHF. The CDR3 region has the DNA TGTGCCTGGAGTCGCGGCAGGGGCAATTCACCCCTCCACTTT.

The J gene is TRBJ2-6, the V gene TRBV5-6; D gene ambiguous. Germline V gives CDR1 SGHDT, CDR2 YYEEEE. The CDR3 sequence is 15 residues long. V dropped 1 base and J dropped 3 bases, with 8 bases sitting between them. The DNA for the CDR3 is TGTGCCAGCAGCTTGCCATCCTATGGGGCCAACGTCCTGACTTTC. This sequence encodes CASSLPSYGANVLTF.

The chain is built from TRBV11-2 and TRBJ2-7; the D gene is possibly TRBD2 (5 bases). The germline V and J ends were trimmed by 6 bases and 2 bases, with 14 bases remaining between them. The CDR3 has 14 residues. CDR1 SGHAT and CDR2 FQNNGV come from the germline V gene. The CDR3 DNA reads as TGTGCCAGCAGTCGGACTGATTTTACCTACGAGCAGTACTTC. Translation: CASSRTDFTYEQYF. Full variable domain (missing parts from reference TRBV11-2 and TRBJ2-7): EAGVAQSPRYKIIEKRQSVAFWCNPISGHATLYWYQQILGQGPKLLIQFQNNGVVDDSQLPKDRFSAERLKGVDSTLKIQPAKLEDSAVYLCASSRTDFTYEQYFGPGTRLTVT.

The genes are TRBV7-2 and TRBJ1-1; tentative D call: TRBD1 (6 bases). V shed 6 bases and J shed 11 bases, with 28 bases lying between them. The length of the CDR3 is 16 residues. The V gene's germline CDR1 is SGHTA and CDR2 FQGNSA. The CDR3 DNA sequence: TGTGCCAGCAGACTCCCCGGGGCGGGGGGCCCCATGAGGGCTTTCTTT. It yields the protein CASRLPGAGGPMRAFF.